This TCR beta chain originates from a study of CD8 T cells in Susac syndrome. CD8+ and CD4+ T cells from blood underwent TCR beta sequencing. Negative magnetic isolation gave CD8+ and CD4+ cells; FACS enriched CD8+ TEMRA. After removal of 3 bases from V and 4 bases from J, the junction contained 6 bases not matched to a gene. Germline CDR1 and CDR2: LNHDA and SQIVND (reference sequence). This CDR3 contains 15 residues. Random-hexamer reverse transcription was applied to roughly 0.45 to 1 ug RNA. Amplification of TCR beta CDR3 was carried out by immunoSEQ multiplex PCR, which covered 54 Vbeta and 13 Jbeta segments. TCRdb re-called the immunoSEQ multiplex PCR reads through MiXCR, storing one row per CDR3 protein. There are 73,000 or so distinct CDR3 sequences in the sample; approximately 94% occur only once, and about 0.38% lies in the top ten.

The chain joins TRBV19 to TRBJ2-3; TRBD1 aligns across 8 bases. The sequence came from a human donor with multiple sclerosis. The material sequenced was CD8+ T cells from PBMCs. The CDR3 nucleotides are TGTGCCAGTAGTATTGTGGACAGGGATTCAGATACGCAGTATTTT. Its protein is CASSIVDRDSDTQYF.